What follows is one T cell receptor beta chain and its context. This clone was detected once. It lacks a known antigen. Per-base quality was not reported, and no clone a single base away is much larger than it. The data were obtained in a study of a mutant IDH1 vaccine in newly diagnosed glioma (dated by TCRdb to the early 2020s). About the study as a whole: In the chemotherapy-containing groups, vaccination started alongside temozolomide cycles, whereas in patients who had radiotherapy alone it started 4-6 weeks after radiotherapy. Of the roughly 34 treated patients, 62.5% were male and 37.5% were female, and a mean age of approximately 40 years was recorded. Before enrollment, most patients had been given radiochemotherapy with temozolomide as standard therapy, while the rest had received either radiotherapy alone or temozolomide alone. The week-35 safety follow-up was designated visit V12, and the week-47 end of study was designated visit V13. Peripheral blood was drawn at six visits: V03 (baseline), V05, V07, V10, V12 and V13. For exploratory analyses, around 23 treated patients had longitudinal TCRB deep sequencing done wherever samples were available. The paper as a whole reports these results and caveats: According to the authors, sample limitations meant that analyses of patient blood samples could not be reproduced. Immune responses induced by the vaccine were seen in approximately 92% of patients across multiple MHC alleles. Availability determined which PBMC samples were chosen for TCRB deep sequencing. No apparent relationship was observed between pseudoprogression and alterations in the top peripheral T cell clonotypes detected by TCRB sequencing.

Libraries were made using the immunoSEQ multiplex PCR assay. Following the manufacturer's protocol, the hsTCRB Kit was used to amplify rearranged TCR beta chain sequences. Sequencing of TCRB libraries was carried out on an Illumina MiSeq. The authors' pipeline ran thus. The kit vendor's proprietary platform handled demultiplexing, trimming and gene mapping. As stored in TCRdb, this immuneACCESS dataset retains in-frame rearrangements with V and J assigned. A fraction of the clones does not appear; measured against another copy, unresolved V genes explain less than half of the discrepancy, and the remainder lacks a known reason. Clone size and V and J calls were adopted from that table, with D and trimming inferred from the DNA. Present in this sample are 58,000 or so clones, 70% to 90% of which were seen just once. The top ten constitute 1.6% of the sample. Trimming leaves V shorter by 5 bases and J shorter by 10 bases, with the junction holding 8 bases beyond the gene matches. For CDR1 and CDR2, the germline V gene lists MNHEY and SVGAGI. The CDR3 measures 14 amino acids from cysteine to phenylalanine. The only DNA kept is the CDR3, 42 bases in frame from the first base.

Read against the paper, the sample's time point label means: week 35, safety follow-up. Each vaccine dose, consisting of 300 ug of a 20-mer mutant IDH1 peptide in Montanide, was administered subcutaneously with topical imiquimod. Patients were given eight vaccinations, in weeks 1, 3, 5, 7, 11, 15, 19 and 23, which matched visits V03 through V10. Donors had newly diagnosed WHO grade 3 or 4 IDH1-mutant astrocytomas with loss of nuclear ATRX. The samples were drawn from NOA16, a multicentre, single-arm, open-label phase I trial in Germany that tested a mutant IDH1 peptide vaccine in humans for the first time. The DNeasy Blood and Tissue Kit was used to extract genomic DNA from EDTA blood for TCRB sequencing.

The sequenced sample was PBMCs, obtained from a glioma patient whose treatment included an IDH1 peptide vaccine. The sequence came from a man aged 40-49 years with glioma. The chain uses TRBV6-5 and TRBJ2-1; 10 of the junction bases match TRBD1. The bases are TGTGCCAGCAGTACCGGGACAGGGGTGTCCGAGCAGTTCTTC. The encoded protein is CASSTGTGVSEQFF.